Listed below are T cell receptor beta chains from one sample, sequenced in a study of T cells in Graves' hyperthyroidism and ophthalmopathy. In TCRdb, the multiplex PCR reads were re-called with MiXCR into one record per CDR3 protein. The sample contains hundreds of thousands of distinct CDR3 sequences, less than 25% of which appear only once. Material for sequencing was blood. These receptor sequences come from a man aged 30 to 45 with Graves' ophthalmopathy. The CDR3 runs from the conserved cysteine through the conserved F or W. The D gene is left open where the match is weak. A clone size is listed for some rows: how often the clone was seen (once, few, many), or a class if it is expanded.

j_call v_call clone_size d_call cdr3_nt cdr3_aa
TRBJ1-4 TRBV2 - TRBD1 TGTGCCAGCACCCGGTTCCCCACAGGGGTCTCCTCAACTAATGAAAAACTGTTTTTT CASTRFPTGVSSTNEKLFF
TRBJ2-3 TRBV28 few - TGTGCCAGCAGTTGGGGCGGGAGCACAGATACGCAGTATTTT CASSWGGSTDTQYF
TRBJ2-3 TRBV20-1 few - TGCAGTGCTAGAGGGGGCGGATCAGATACGCAGTATTTT CSARGGGSDTQYF
TRBJ2-7 TRBV5-6 few TRBD2 TGTGCCAGCAGCTTGGAGAAAATTAGCGGGACCTTCTACGAGCAGTACTTC CASSLEKISGTFYEQYF
TRBJ2-1 TRBV20-1 - - TGCAGTGCTAGGGAGACAGAGTTCAGCTGGGATGAGCAGTTCTTC CSARETEFSWDEQFF
TRBJ2-3 TRBV6-1 - - TGTGCCAGCAGTGAAGGGAGGCCCACCAGCACAGATACGCAGTATTTT CASSEGRPTSTDTQYF
TRBJ2-5 TRBV20-1 - TRBD2 TGCAGTGCTCTGGGAGGGAAACTAGCGGGAGCGGAGACCCAGTACTTC CSALGGKLAGAETQYF
TRBJ2-2 TRBV7-2 - - TGTGCCAGCAGCTTAACCCGGGGGCAAAGGGCCGGGGAGCTGTTTTTT CASSLTRGQRAGELFF
TRBJ2-4 TRBV28 - TRBD2 TGTGCCAGGTTGGACGGCGGGAGGAAAGATAACATTCAGTACTTC CARLDGGRKDNIQYF
TRBJ2-4 TRBV3-1 - - TGTGCCAGCAGCCAAGGGGGCGGGCTAGCCAAAAACATTCAGTACTTC CASSQGGGLAKNIQYF
TRBJ2-1 TRBV10-3 - TRBD2 TGTGCCAGTGGAACTCCAGCGGGAGGACAAGGGTACGGTGAGCAGTTCTTC CASGTPAGGQGYGEQFF
TRBJ1-4 TRBV19 few - TGTGCCAGTAGTGGGTACCAGCCGCCCGAAAAACTGTTTTTT CASSGYQPPEKLFF
TRBJ2-5 TRBV20-1 - - TGCAGTGCTAGGGAGGTGATCGGGTCCGGAGAGACCCAGTACTTC CSAREVIGSGETQYF
TRBJ2-2 TRBV2 few - TGTGCCGGAGGGGGCGGGATAAACACCGGGGAGCTGTTTTTT CAGGGGINTGELFF
TRBJ1-3 TRBV29-1 few - TGCAGCGTTGCGGGGAGGGGGGCCTTAGGATCCGGAAACACCATATATTTT CSVAGRGALGSGNTIYF
TRBJ1-5 TRBV20-1 - TRBD1 TGCAGTGCCAGTTCTCTATTGACAGGGGATCAGCCCCAGCATTTT CSASSLLTGDQPQHF
TRBJ2-3 TRBV20-1 few - TGCAATTTGGGAAACACAGATACGCAGTATTTT CNLGNTDTQYF
TRBJ2-5 TRBV12-3/TRBV12-4 few TRBD2 TGTGCCAGCAGTCGTGGGACTAGCGACCAAGAGACCCAGTACTTC CASSRGTSDQETQYF
TRBJ2-7 TRBV19 - TRBD2 TGTGCCAGTAGTATAGAGGGACTAGCGGGAGGGCCGTTCGAGCAGTACTTC CASSIEGLAGGPFEQYF
TRBJ2-2 TRBV2 - - TGTGCCAGCAGCCCGGATCCGGCGAACACCGGGGAGCTGTTTTTT CASSPDPANTGELFF
TRBJ2-2 TRBV18 many - TGTGCCAGCTCACCGACACCTCTGACACTGTTTTTT CASSPTPLTLFF
TRBJ2-5 TRBV28 many - TGTGCCAGCAGTTTCCCGAAGGGGGGCCAGGGAATTCAAGAGACCCAGTACTTC CASSFPKGGQGIQETQYF